This T cell receptor beta chain stems from a study of cytomegalovirus exposure and HLA in healthy donors (dated by TCRdb to the late 2010s). Regarding the research as a whole: In an earlier analysis of 450 to 750 of the donors, around 290 Gb of sequence data and approximately 100 million unique TCR beta sequences from about 179 million T cells were reported. HLA typing included class I and class II loci at four-digit resolution. Genome-wide SNP genotypes for about three fifths of the roughly 670 donors were used in a later genetic analysis, which treated that subset as a discovery cohort. Approximately 310 gigabases of sequencing data and 91 million or so unique TCR sequences made up an early release that covered around 640 HLA-typed donors. The genetic ancestry cluster associated with self-reported Caucasian donors included about four fifths of the 350 to 500 genotyped donors. The study combined high-throughput TCR immunosequencing, statistical association of individual TCRs with disease status, and machine learning to predict cytomegalovirus infection status. Using immunosequencing, the study profiled T cell repertoires from around 680 subjects and related those repertoires to cytomegalovirus serostatus. A later analysis re-examined previously published TCR beta repertoires from about 670 donors and added high-resolution HLA genotyping to investigate patterns of TCR occurrence. To decide whether each TCR beta V gene segment behaved as functional or pseudogenic, an earlier analysis of nearly 600 of the donors relied on high-throughput TCR beta sequencing. The aim of the study was to test whether cataloging public T cell receptors could identify signatures of past pathogen exposure. Typing coverage differed by locus: A, B, C, DRB1 and DQB1 were typed in about 620-640 donors, DQA1 in around 500, DPA1 in 600 to 610, and DPB1 in 400 to 490. The later analysis used no new phenotypic data to find candidate immune exposures, relying instead on TCR beta sequences and their occurrence across donors. All discovery cohort repertoires had been generated using a single sequencing platform. Besides the first cohort of roughly 660 subjects, a separate validation cohort made up of 120 different subjects was used. Donor age, sex, ethnicity and CMV serostatus were compiled together with the repertoire data. Roughly five DR-DQ haplotypes were handled as single units for association and clustering because linkage in the cohort was strong. Across some 400 genotyped donors of the cohort, an average of about 240,000 unique TCR beta nucleotide sequences per donor were sequenced, and approximately 17% of those sequences were non-productive.

On the study overall, not on this receptor specifically: A later analysis reported that several top co-occurrence clusters appeared linked to parvovirus B19, influenza, CMV and Epstein-Barr virus. A later analysis found that most CMV-associated TCR beta chains appeared HLA-restricted, with HLA associations seemingly driven largely by CMV exposure. A group of highly shared sequence variants was considered likely to be a technical artifact of the sequencing pipeline. Presence/absence analyses assumed roughly uniform sequencing depth across donors, an assumption that may not hold. The study gave a list of about 160 TCR beta chains associated with cytomegalovirus. While some public TCRs were present in many individuals, most TCR sequences turned up only very rarely across donors. Strong co-occurrence of HLA alleles, especially DR and DQ, made assigning TCR associations to individual alleles difficult. Compared with equally common non-associated chains, HLA-associated TCR beta chains in a later analysis were more clonally expanded and had lower generation probabilities. According to a later genetic analysis, donors in an Asian-associated ancestry cluster had fewer N-insertions in productive TCRs than the approximately 610-donor mean. Broadly in line with IMGT annotations, most TCR beta V segments showed up in productive rearrangements about 87% or about 30% of the time in an earlier analysis of 450 to 750 of the donors. According to a later analysis, TCR association rates differed among HLA loci, with DRB1 alleles showing the most associated TCRs and HLA-C alleles showing the fewest. Because the 87-base-pair reads could not distinguish some IMGT-functional V segments, including TRBV6-2 and TRBV6-3, those segments were excluded. In a later analysis, more than 15,000 TCR beta sequences were associated with specific HLA alleles at a false discovery rate of 0.05. The authors suggested that the approach could potentially be generalized to other disease states and immunological phenotypes. In vitro tests confirmed that a few of the cytomegalovirus-associated TCR beta chains recognize cytomegalovirus antigens. This cohort had only TCR beta chains sequenced, and the lack of alpha or paired-chain data limited which features could be detected. An association between a missense DCLRE1C variant and V-gene and J-gene trimming of TCR beta chains was found in a later genetic analysis and replicated in an independent cohort. Cytomegalovirus status was reported to be diagnosed by the classifier with high specificity and sensitivity in both the original and validation cohorts. CMV serostatus was the only immune exposure information available for the cohort. Because counts were too low, seventeen rarely observed V segments, including chromosome 9 orphons, were left out of the earlier analysis of 587 of the donors. A further reported finding was that TCR beta sequences accurately predicted the HLA-A and HLA-B alleles for most subjects in the first cohort. Linkage disequilibrium might explain the correlated functional status among segregating V segments, but an unknown experimental factor could not be excluded. Because HLA typing was missing for some donors at each locus, association tests included only the typed subset.

Preparation of the library involved the immunoSEQ multiplex PCR assay. The multiplex PCR relied on a mix of 60 forward primers for TCR Vbeta segments and 13 reverse primers for TCR Jbeta segments. The CDR3 region of rearranged TCR beta genes was amplified from genomic DNA with a multiplex PCR assay. The amplified TCR beta libraries were sequenced on the Illumina HiSeq System as 87-base-pair reads. Processing in the source paper ran as follows. A later analysis tallied tens of millions of unique TCR beta chains across the 666 repertoires, and approximately 12 million of those chains were shared by two or more donors. Raw reads were error-corrected and collapsed into unique sequences with a nearest-neighbor algorithm that merged closely related sequences to remove PCR and sequencing errors. CDR3 sequences were aligned to IMGT reference sequences to assign V, D and J gene segments. For a sequence to be retained, a match of at least six nucleotides was required to both a V gene segment and a J gene segment. Rearrangements were classified as productive when the CDR3 lacked stop codons and remained in frame with V and J, and all other rearrangements were classified as non-productive. Following IMGT convention, CDR3 was defined as the stretch from the second conserved V-encoded cysteine up to the conserved J-encoded phenylalanine. The earlier analysis of about 500 of the donors excluded sequences that lacked an unambiguous match to a single V gene segment. In an earlier analysis of roughly 600 of the donors, a V segment was called functional when productive rearrangements were above 56.7%, and segregating when the standard deviation between donors exceeded 5%. A statistical classification framework was developed to diagnose cytomegalovirus status using the catalog of TCR beta chain sequences. V and J gene assignment, in a later analysis, came from comparing TCR nucleotide sequences with IMGT/GENE-DB human TR gene sequences. In a later analysis, CDR3 sequences and most-parsimonious VDJ recombination scenarios were assigned using the TCRdist pipeline. A later analysis defined each TCR beta chain by its CDR3 amino acid sequence plus V-gene family, and excluded reads lacking a unique V-gene family. As a way to deal with suspected cross-contamination and a sequencing artifact, a later analysis dropped more than 500 nucleotide sequences that were highly shared and had low generation probability. A later analysis calculated a clonal expansion index for each public chain from normalized within-repertoire ranks of inferred template counts. In a later analysis, generation probabilities were computed using a VDJ recombination model fitted to out-of-frame rearrangements, and the results were checked against IGoR. Hypergeometric tests were used in a later analysis to score TCR-TCR, TCR-HLA and TCR-CMV co-occurrence, with a repertoire-size bias correction applied to the TCR pairs. A later analysis estimated false discovery rates by permuting HLA or CMV assignments 20 times. In a later analysis, co-occurring TCRs were grouped using DBSCAN, with TCRdist sequence similarity added in when clustering inside HLA-allele-positive subsets. Repertoires with fewer than 30,000 or more than 120,000 public chains, plus five repertoires with anomalous nucleotide sharing, were excluded from co-occurrence clustering. Here the immuneACCESS table is served through TCRdb, limited to in-frame sequences with V and J called. Missing clones are a known gap in these copies; in checked studies unresolved V genes cover under half, and the rest lacks a known reason. That table is the source of V, J and clone size, and D and trimming were worked out from the DNA. The sample table contains roughly 110,000 clones; only one count was recorded for 60% to 80% of them. The ten biggest clones cover roughly 8.3% of the sample.

Worth noting for this clone: The antigen it binds to is not known. The sample holds no much larger clone one base away, and base qualities are not on file.

Reading from cysteine to phenylalanine, the CDR3 counts 13 amino acids. Of all the DNA, just the CDR3 is kept, 39 bases in frame from base 1. From a lookup of the germline V gene, CDR1 and CDR2 are MNHNS and SASEGT. Trimming takes 6 bases from V and 5 bases from J, and the germline ends sit 13 bases apart. The cohort was made up of roughly 670 healthy bone marrow donors. All cohort members were sampled while nominally healthy, although unrecorded immune exposures were likely present. The donor was CMV seropositive and was included in the group of 250 to 300 seropositive cohort members. A peripheral blood sample was provided by each donor, and peripheral blood mononuclear cells were used for TCR beta sequencing. The Qiagen DNeasy Blood Extraction Kit was used to extract genomic DNA from the blood cell samples.

Recombination linked TRBV6-1 to TRBJ2-5; TRBD1 could be the D gene, as 6 bases match. Source material: PBMCs. The TCR was taken from a man aged 18 to 35 in good health and CMV-seropositive. Here the CDR3 is given as CASRQQGWETQYF. Read as DNA, the sequence is TGTGCCAGCAGGCAACAGGGATGGGAGACCCAGTACTTC.